The T cell receptor beta chain under discussion was sequenced for a study of siplizumab effects on memory and regulatory T cells. General study results and limits: To unstimulated subsets, only a minor fraction of alloreactive clones could be mapped. The alloresponse seemed to draw substantially on naive T cells, which appeared more diverse than memory cells. Controls had about 29% Treg-derived mappable alloreactive CD4+ clones on average, versus approximately 69% with siplizumab.

This clone came up a few times. Its antigen remains unidentified. Germline V gives CDR1 SNHLY, CDR2 FYNNEI. This CDR3 has 10 amino acids. V gave up 5 bases and J gave up 10 bases, with 8 bases separating them. Around 10^5 TCR templates underwent assay in each sample. This table comes from immunoSEQ multiplex PCR, and its TCRdb copy is limited to in-frame clones, with some not included. Counted here are roughly 92,000 clones, approximately 95% occurring once; the ten biggest clones make up approximately 0.3%. The source is a human donor in good health. The chain uses TRBV2 and TRBJ1-2, with D possibly being TRBD1 (5 bases). The sample was non-Treg CD4+ T cells sorted from blood. The DNA of the CDR3 is TGTGCCAGCAGTATCAGGGACTACACCTTC. This encodes CASSIRDYTF.